Listed below are T cell receptor beta chains from one sample, sequenced in a study of shared T cell receptors in the human thymus. Here immunoSEQ multiplex PCR was the method, and the copy in TCRdb shows in-frame clones only, minus some. The sample consists of just under 550,000 clones, approximately 80% of them appearing once. These data are also associated with another study on human thymus T cells.

Source material: thymocytes. Receptors were obtained from a boy under two years old with a congenital heart defect. Both conserved end residues are part of each CDR3. D genes are given only for firm matches. Clone size, where shown, is once, few, many, or a class for clones that have expanded.

V gene	J gene	D gene	clone size	CDR3 protein	CDR3 DNA
TRBV4-1	TRBJ2-2	NA	NA	CASSQDRRVQGGELFF	TGCGCCAGCAGCCAAGATAGGAGGGTCCAGGGCGGGGAGCTGTTTTTT
TRBV2	TRBJ1-2	NA	NA	CASTQGDVGYTF	TGTGCCAGCACCCAAGGGGATGTTGGGTACACCTTC
TRBV4-3	TRBJ1-5	NA	NA	CASSRTTEPNQPQHF	TGCGCCAGCAGCCGAACGACAGAGCCCAATCAGCCCCAGCATTTT
TRBV14	TRBJ1-1	NA	NA	CASSQEGFPGHPTLNTEAFF	TGTGCCAGCAGCCAAGAGGGTTTTCCGGGACACCCGACATTGAACACTGAAGCTTTCTTT
TRBV19	TRBJ1-2	NA	once	CASSKRSTGHNYGYTF	TGTGCCAGTAGTAAACGCTCGACAGGACATAACTATGGCTACACCTTC
TRBV18	TRBJ2-1	TRBD2	once	CASSPRTSDIGEQFF	TGTGCCAGCTCACCTCGGACTAGCGATATCGGTGAGCAGTTCTTC
TRBV7-3	TRBJ1-2	NA	NA	CASSLTRFGAGYTF	TGTGCCAGCAGCTTAACACGGTTCGGAGCTGGCTACACCTTC
TRBV4-3	TRBJ2-3	TRBD2	NA	CASTPAGGYTDTQYF	TGCGCCAGTACCCCCGCGGGAGGTTACACAGATACGCAGTATTTT
TRBV6-5	TRBJ1-2	NA	NA	CASSLPGVGGYTF	TGTGCCAGCAGTTTACCCGGAGTTGGAGGCTACACCTTC
TRBV6-1	TRBJ2-5	TRBD1	NA	CASSVVRGGRETQYF	TGTGCCAGCAGTGTCGTTCGAGGGGGCAGGGAGACCCAGTACTTC
TRBV9	TRBJ2-2	NA	few	CASSVPSNTGELFF	TGTGCCAGCAGCGTCCCATCCAACACCGGGGAGCTGTTTTTT
TRBV2	TRBJ2-3	TRBD1	NA	CASRRQGADTQYF	TGTGCCAGCAGACGACAGGGGGCAGATACGCAGTATTTT
TRBV5-1	TRBJ2-7	TRBD2	NA	CASSSLITSGGTYEQYF	TGCGCCAGCAGCTCCCTTATAACTAGCGGGGGCACCTACGAGCAGTACTTC
TRBV27	TRBJ2-1	NA	NA	CASRPLGGGSYNEQFF	TGTGCCAGCAGACCCTTAGGGGGTGGGTCCTACAATGAGCAGTTCTTC
TRBV7-6	TRBJ2-7	TRBD2	NA	CASSLESGLAAWGQYF	TGTGCCAGCAGCTTAGAGTCGGGACTAGCGGCTTGGGGGCAGTACTTC
TRBV28	TRBJ2-3	NA	once	CASRYSTDTQYF	TGTGCCAGCAGATATAGCACAGATACGCAGTATTTT
TRBV4-1	TRBJ2-3	TRBD2	NA	CASSQEGPSGPSTDTQYF	TGCGCCAGCAGCCAAGAGGGGCCTAGCGGGCCCAGCACAGATACGCAGTATTTT
TRBV11-2	TRBJ2-7	TRBD1	NA	CASSSNAGGPYEQYF	TGTGCCAGCAGCTCAAACGCAGGGGGACCCTACGAGCAGTACTTC
TRBV28	TRBJ1-1	NA	few	CAINQGDTEAFF	TGTGCCATTAACCAGGGTGACACTGAAGCTTTCTTT
TRBV5-1	TRBJ2-7	TRBD2	NA	CASSLLAGGPGEQYF	TGCGCCAGCAGCTTACTAGCGGGAGGGCCGGGTGAGCAGTACTTC
TRBV5-6	TRBJ2-3	TRBD2	NA	CASSLCREADTQYF	TGTGCCAGCAGCTTGTGCCGGGAGGCAGATACGCAGTATTTT
TRBV7-2	TRBJ2-7	TRBD2	NA	CASSLGPSGYEQYF	TGTGCCAGCAGCTTAGGGCCTAGCGGTTACGAGCAGTACTTC
TRBV7-8	TRBJ2-7	TRBD1	once	CASSSDRDRTYEQYF	TGTGCCAGCAGCAGCGACCGGGACAGGACCTACGAGCAGTACTTC
TRBV29-1	TRBJ2-4	TRBD2	once	CSVEEVGREGLKNIQYF	TGCAGCGTTGAAGAAGTCGGACGGGAGGGTCTCAAAAACATTCAGTACTTC
TRBV7-2	TRBJ2-1	TRBD1	NA	CASSSKTGRYNEQFF	TGTGCCAGCAGCTCCAAGACAGGGCGGTACAATGAGCAGTTCTTC
TRBV5-1	TRBJ1-1	NA	once	CASSLAAANTEAFF	TGCGCCAGCAGCTTGGCCGCGGCGAACACTGAAGCTTTCTTT
TRBV30	TRBJ1-2	TRBD1	once	CAWSATGVWFYGYTF	TGTGCCTGGAGTGCCACAGGGGTTTGGTTCTATGGCTACACCTTC
TRBV6-5	TRBJ2-3	TRBD1	NA	CASRCDRGPTDTQYF	TGTGCCAGCAGATGCGACAGGGGACCCACAGATACGCAGTATTTT
TRBV28	TRBJ2-1	NA	once	CASSLRDTPNNEQFF	TGTGCCAGCAGTTTAAGGGACACGCCGAACAATGAGCAGTTCTTC
TRBV5-4	TRBJ2-3	NA	NA	CASSLGGGRQVYTQYF	TGTGCCAGCAGCTTGGGGGGCGGCCGACAGGTCTATACGCAGTATTTT
TRBV9	TRBJ2-3	TRBD2	NA	CASSVASGGTSTDTQYF	TGTGCCAGCAGCGTAGCCAGCGGGGGGACTAGCACAGATACGCAGTATTTT
TRBV5-6	TRBJ2-7	TRBD2	NA	CASSWGTSGYEQYF	TGTGCCAGCAGCTGGGGGACTAGCGGCTACGAGCAGTACTTC
TRBV7-6	TRBJ2-7	TRBD1	NA	CASSFGQGPTYEQYF	TGTGCCAGCAGCTTCGGACAGGGGCCCACCTACGAGCAGTACTTC
TRBV4-3	TRBJ2-1	TRBD1	NA	CASSPARPSGGVDPVLEFF	TGCGCCAGCAGCCCAGCCAGACCCTCAGGGGGCGTAGATCCGGTATTGGAGTTCTTC
TRBV10-3	TRBJ1-1	NA	NA	CAISEQGNTEAFF	TGTGCCATCAGTGAACAGGGGAACACTGAAGCTTTCTTT
TRBV28	TRBJ1-6	NA	NA	CASALQARHSPLHF	TGTGCCAGCGCTCTACAGGCAAGGCATTCACCCCTCCACTTT
TRBV6-1	TRBJ1-2	NA	NA	CASSGGRGYTF	TGTGCCAGCAGTGGAGGGCGAGGCTACACCTTC
TRBV5-1	TRBJ2-5	TRBD1	NA	CASSLAIGGQQETQYF	TGCGCCAGCAGCTTGGCCATTGGGGGACAGCAAGAGACCCAGTACTTC
TRBV14	TRBJ2-5	NA	NA	CASSQDWTVQYF	TGTGCCAGCAGCCAAGATTGGACAGTTCAGTACTTC
TRBV11-2	TRBJ2-1	NA	NA	CASSLPSLSSYNEQFF	TGTGCCAGCAGCTTACCTAGCCTGAGCTCCTACAATGAGCAGTTCTTC
TRBV11-2	TRBJ2-3	NA	NA	CASSLISDTQYF	TGTGCCAGCAGCCTTATATCGGATACGCAGTATTTT
TRBV5-1	TRBJ2-1	NA	NA	CASSPGGPGVTGFINEQFF	TGCGCCAGCAGCCCAGGAGGGCCGGGGGTGACAGGGTTCATAAATGAGCAGTTCTTC
TRBV4-1	TRBJ2-1	TRBD2	NA	CASSQAPGLPTRDEQFF	TGCGCCAGCAGCCAAGCCCCGGGACTACCCACAAGGGATGAGCAGTTCTTC
TRBV2	TRBJ1-5	NA	NA	CASSGDLGNQPQHF	TGTGCCAGCAGCGGGGATTTGGGCAATCAGCCCCAGCATTTT
TRBV19	TRBJ2-1	TRBD1	NA	CASSIDKRGTGDGNEQFF	TGTGCCAGTAGTATAGATAAGAGGGGTACAGGGGATGGGAATGAGCAGTTCTTC
TRBV28	TRBJ2-6	TRBD2	few	CASSGTGGEITGANVLTF	TGTGCCAGCAGCGGGACGGGAGGAGAAATAACTGGGGCCAACGTCCTGACTTTC
TRBV12-5	TRBJ2-1	TRBD2	NA	CASGLVPGTSGSIAYNEQFF	TGTGCTAGTGGTTTGGTACCGGGGACTAGCGGGAGTATCGCCTACAATGAGCAGTTCTTC
TRBV5-5	TRBJ2-1	TRBD2	once	CASSLSGSNSYNEQFF	TGTGCCAGCAGTCTTAGCGGGAGTAACTCCTACAATGAGCAGTTCTTC